These T cell receptor beta chains were read from a single sample in a study of human T cells and chemical hapten exposure. TCRdb ran MiXCR on the RACE reads and lists one entry per CDR3 protein. The sample yields some 74,000 distinct CDR3 sequences, over 10% seen once. Material: whole blood, obtained in connection with sensitization to the hapten diphenylcyclopropenone (DPC). The receptors stem from a woman aged 45-60 years with alopecia areata. Some clones in this sample may be carry-over from other donors' samples. Both conserved end residues are part of each CDR3.

j_gene: TRBJ2-2; v_gene: TRBV19; CDR3aa: CASSIGQVNTGELFF
j_gene: TRBJ2-3; v_gene: TRBV3-1; CDR3aa: CASSQRGARARGTDTQYF
j_gene: TRBJ2-1; v_gene: TRBV11-2; CDR3aa: CASSPFADNEQFF
j_gene: TRBJ1-5; v_gene: TRBV20-1; CDR3aa: CSASIQSGYQPQHF
j_gene: TRBJ2-7; v_gene: TRBV29-1; CDR3aa: CSVRVPDGDRGFYEQYF
j_gene: TRBJ1-1; v_gene: TRBV9; CDR3aa: CASSVSISNTEAFF
j_gene: TRBJ1-2; v_gene: TRBV27; CDR3aa: CASSPLRAGGGGPYGYTF
j_gene: TRBJ2-1; v_gene: TRBV12-3/TRBV12-4; CDR3aa: CASSLPGQGLDEQFF
j_gene: TRBJ1-1; v_gene: TRBV5-1; CDR3aa: CASSLEVGSRLGNTEAFF
j_gene: TRBJ2-3; v_gene: TRBV29-1; CDR3aa: CSARRDTDTQYF
j_gene: TRBJ2-1; v_gene: TRBV11-2; CDR3aa: CASSTRTSGMRNEQFF
j_gene: TRBJ2-7; v_gene: TRBV30; CDR3aa: CAWSFRAGGEQYF
j_gene: TRBJ1-6; v_gene: TRBV20-1; CDR3aa: CSARVSQQLYNSPLHF
j_gene: TRBJ1-1; v_gene: TRBV30; CDR3aa: CAWSRLDTEAFF
j_gene: TRBJ2-4; v_gene: TRBV2; CDR3aa: CASRRAAKNIQYF
j_gene: TRBJ2-2; v_gene: TRBV5-5; CDR3aa: CASSLRWELNTGELFF
j_gene: TRBJ2-3; v_gene: TRBV6-1; CDR3aa: CASSELAGGPDTQYF
j_gene: TRBJ2-1; v_gene: TRBV12-3/TRBV12-4; CDR3aa: CASSLGTSGRNEQFF
j_gene: TRBJ1-3; v_gene: TRBV10-3; CDR3aa: CAISERTGSGNTIYF
j_gene: TRBJ2-5; v_gene: TRBV7-8; CDR3aa: CASSLRPGQGQETQYF
j_gene: TRBJ2-1; v_gene: TRBV9; CDR3aa: CASSVASHYNEQFF
j_gene: TRBJ1-2; v_gene: TRBV27; CDR3aa: CASSFTGGYGYTF
j_gene: TRBJ2-1; v_gene: TRBV12-3/TRBV12-4; CDR3aa: CASSLTSGRVREQFF
j_gene: TRBJ2-3; v_gene: TRBV3-1; CDR3aa: CASSPGGLAGVGDTQYF
j_gene: TRBJ2-1; v_gene: TRBV29-1; CDR3aa: CSVDKEGLVTEQFF
j_gene: TRBJ2-1; v_gene: TRBV11-1; CDR3aa: CASSPRDSYNEQFF
j_gene: TRBJ2-5; v_gene: TRBV7-9; CDR3aa: CASSSSGRAGETQYF
j_gene: TRBJ2-7; v_gene: TRBV7-2; CDR3aa: CASSPTSGTSYEQYF
j_gene: TRBJ1-1; v_gene: TRBV3-1; CDR3aa: CASSQRGVDTEAFF
j_gene: TRBJ2-5; v_gene: TRBV29-1; CDR3aa: CSVTPGAGETQYF
j_gene: TRBJ1-1; v_gene: TRBV10-3; CDR3aa: CAISTGTDTEAFF
j_gene: TRBJ1-2; v_gene: TRBV13; CDR3aa: CASSRGQGVSDYGYTF
j_gene: TRBJ2-7; v_gene: TRBV20-1; CDR3aa: CSARVFAAGGSAEQYF
j_gene: TRBJ2-7; v_gene: TRBV20-1; CDR3aa: CSANRDQRVYEQYF
j_gene: TRBJ1-1; v_gene: TRBV29-1; CDR3aa: CSVHAGDVDTEAFF
j_gene: TRBJ2-1; v_gene: TRBV3-2; CDR3aa: CASSQFRTGYNEQFF
j_gene: TRBJ1-1; v_gene: TRBV6-5; CDR3aa: CASSLRGQTEAFF
j_gene: TRBJ1-2; v_gene: TRBV29-1; CDR3aa: CSVITTGDGYTF
j_gene: TRBJ1-1; v_gene: TRBV21-1; CDR3aa: CASSKSRVGTEAFF
j_gene: TRBJ1-4; v_gene: TRBV6-6; CDR3aa: CASSYTGQGSKLFF
j_gene: TRBJ2-1; v_gene: TRBV28; CDR3aa: CASRLTGEQFF
j_gene: TRBJ2-7; v_gene: TRBV18; CDR3aa: CASSDGTGGSYEQYF
j_gene: TRBJ2-1; v_gene: TRBV7-3; CDR3aa: CASSLSGRHNEQFF
j_gene: TRBJ1-4; v_gene: TRBV7-9; CDR3aa: CASSPPGIINEKLFF
j_gene: TRBJ1-1; v_gene: TRBV30; CDR3aa: CARGPDGLNTEAFF
j_gene: TRBJ1-5; v_gene: TRBV19; CDR3aa: CASTLRRELGDQPQHF
j_gene: TRBJ1-5; v_gene: TRBV6-6; CDR3aa: CASSYSVDQPQHF
j_gene: TRBJ2-1; v_gene: TRBV20-1; CDR3aa: CSARLQTSGYYNEQFF
j_gene: TRBJ2-5; v_gene: TRBV28; CDR3aa: CASTQTGTPETQYF
j_gene: TRBJ2-3; v_gene: TRBV6-5; CDR3aa: CASFPVGAPPSTDTQYF
j_gene: TRBJ1-1; v_gene: TRBV27; CDR3aa: CASSIRRGLDTEAFF
j_gene: TRBJ2-1; v_gene: TRBV4-1; CDR3aa: CASSQMSGRFEQFF
j_gene: TRBJ2-1; v_gene: TRBV4-2; CDR3aa: CASSPGSNSYNEQFF
j_gene: TRBJ2-7; v_gene: TRBV5-1; CDR3aa: CASSAAIRQSEQYF